These 3 T cell receptor beta chains were sequenced from one sample in a study of shared clonotypes between healthy human individuals. Naivety among CD8 cells was defined by CD45RO negativity and positive CCR7 selection, thereby excluding terminally differentiated effector memory CD45RA+ cells. Assay used: immunoSEQ multiplex PCR; TCRdb lists only in-frame clones, some missing. The repertoire includes about 2,100,000 clones, approximately 94% of them detected once, and more than 1.5% sits in the top ten. Material: naive CD8+ T cells from PBMCs. The receptors here all came from a man younger than 35 in good health. Some clones in this sample may be carry-over from other donors' samples.

This rearrangement joins TRBV2 to TRBJ1-3; D remains ambiguous. CDR1 is SNHLY and CDR2 is FYNNEI in the germline V gene. This CDR3 is built from 17 residues. V lost 3 bases, J lost 0 bases, and 15 bases lay in between. The CDR3 sequence: CASSDRFAGSSGNTIYF. The DNA of the CDR3 is TGTGCCAGCAGTGACCGCTTCGCAGGTAGCTCTGGAAACACCATATATTTT.

This clone was seen a single time. The chain links TRBV5-6 to TRBJ2-7, with a possible D match to TRBD1 (5 bases). This CDR3 has 12 amino acids. Germline V CDR1 and CDR2: SGHDT, YYEEEE. With 8 bases removed from V and 7 bases from J, the gap between germline ends came to 16 bases. CDR3 nucleotide sequence: TGTGCCAGTACCCAGGGTTTGTGGGAGCAGTACTTC. Residues: CASTQGLWEQYF.

The genes are TRBV7-8 and TRBJ2-5; possible D gene TRBD2, 5 bases. Trimming took 5 bases from V and 2 from J, leaving 15 bases between them. Per germline, CDR1 SGHVS and CDR2 FQNEAQ. The CDR3 spans 15 residues. DNA of the CDR3: TGTGCCAGCAGCGCCCGGCCACGCGGGCAAGAGACCCAGTACTTC. Amino acids: CASSARPRGQETQYF. Complete variable domain (other parts from reference TRBV7-8 and TRBJ2-5): GAGVSQSPRYKVAKRGQDVALRCDPISGHVSLFWYQQALGQGPEFLTYFQNEAQLDKSGLPSDRFFAERPEGSVSTLKIQRTQQEDSAVYLCASSARPRGQETQYFGPGTRLLVL.